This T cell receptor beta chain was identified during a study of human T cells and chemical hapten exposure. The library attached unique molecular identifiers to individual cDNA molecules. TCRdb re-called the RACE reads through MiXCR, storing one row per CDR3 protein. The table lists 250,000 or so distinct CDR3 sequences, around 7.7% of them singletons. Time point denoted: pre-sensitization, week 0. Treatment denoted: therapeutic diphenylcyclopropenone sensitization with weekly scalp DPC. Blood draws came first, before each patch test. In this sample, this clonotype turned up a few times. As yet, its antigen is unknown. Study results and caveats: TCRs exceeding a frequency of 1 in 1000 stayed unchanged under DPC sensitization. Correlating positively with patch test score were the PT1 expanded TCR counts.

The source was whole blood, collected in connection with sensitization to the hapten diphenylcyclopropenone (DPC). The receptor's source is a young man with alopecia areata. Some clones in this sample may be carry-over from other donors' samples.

CDR3 in DNA: TGCGCCAGCAGGCAACAGGGCGGGGTCGGGGAGACCCAGTACTTC. This translates into CASRQQGGVGETQYF. The chain recombines TRBV4-1 with TRBJ2-5; D tentatively fits TRBD1 or TRBD2 (6 bases each). Between the trimmed V and J ends, which lost 6 bases and 5 bases, there was a span of 19 bases. The CDR3 extends over 15 amino acids. Per the germline V gene, CDR1 is MGHRA and CDR2 is YSYEKL.